This entry concerns a single TCR beta chain. Its antigen is unknown. These data are taken from a study of early stage breast cancer tumors. General study results and limits: Comparing each tissue with blood distinguished tumor from normal in 14 of 16 patients.

Method: immunoSEQ multiplex PCR; TCRdb's copy keeps in-frame clones and lacks some. Among about 5,400 clones listed, approximately 70% were seen once. CDR1 and CDR2 from the germline V gene are SNHLY and FYNNEI. The CDR3 is 14 residues long. V lost 3 bases and J lost 1, with 7 bases in between. The chain employs TRBV2 and TRBJ1-3; D not certain. The receptor's source is a person aged 55 to 69 with breast cancer. Sequencing was done on a sample of breast tumor tissue. CDR3 protein: CASSETRSGNTIYF. CDR3 nucleotides: TGTGCCAGCAGTGAGACACGATCTGGAAACACCATATATTTT.